This TCR beta chain was captured in a study of control samples from healthy donors and cancer patients. Per germline, CDR1 MNHNS and CDR2 SASEGT. Deletions cut 1 base from V and 3 bases from J, with 13 bases between. This CDR3 is 15 amino acids long. TCRdb keeps only in-frame clones here, not all; method: immunoSEQ multiplex PCR. The table lists 150,000 to 200,000 clones, around 91% of them singletons. The origin of this receptor is a woman aged 25-40 years in good health. Sequenced: blood. The rearrangement uses TRBV6-1 and TRBJ2-7, with D perhaps TRBD1 or TRBD2 (7 bases each). CDR3 sequence: CASSEGQGDYYEQYF. CDR3 DNA: TGTGCCAGCAGTGAAGGCCAGGGGGACTACTACGAGCAGTACTTC.